This T cell receptor (beta chain) emerged from a study of T cell responses to AZD1222 COVID-19 vaccine. This CDR3 comprises 13 residues. After removal of 2 bases from V and 11 bases from J, the junction contained 7 bases not matched to a gene. From germline, CDR1 is SGHNT and CDR2 YYREEE (reference sequence). Points from the study as a whole: Repertoires were obtained solely post-peak T cell response.

A remark on this clone: Its specificity is not known.

Assay used: immunoSEQ multiplex PCR; TCRdb lists only in-frame clones, some missing. The sample holds 200,000 to 300,000 clones, more than 85% seen once. The sequencing here drew on peripheral blood, taken on day 0 of AZD1222 vaccination. The chain is built from TRBV5-4 and TRBJ1-1, with TRBD1 identical over 9 bases. The TCR originated in an adult in good health. This CDR3 is CASSFKGTGMAFF. As DNA, the CDR3 is TGTGCCAGCAGCTTTAAGGGGACAGGGATGGCTTTCTTT. Looking up the rest from reference TRBV5-4 and TRBJ1-1 gives the full variable domain: ETGVTQSPTHLIKTRGQQVTLRCSSQSGHNTVSWYQQALGQGPQFIFQYYREEENGRGNFPPRFSGLQFPNYSSELNVNALELDDSALYLCASSFKGTGMAFFGQGTRLTVV.